This T cell receptor (beta chain) came from a study of T-cell reconstitution after alpha-beta-depleted transplantation in children. The CDR3 consists of 16 residues. This clonotype showed up just once. Relative to the germline gene, one junction end is altered; a read error may explain this. The library targeted TCRbeta and was prepared with unique molecular identifiers. TCRdb called the PCR reads again in MiXCR, with one record for every CDR3 protein. This table holds about 410,000 distinct CDR3 sequences, around 20% found once. The sample here was PBMCs from the stem cell graft donor, taken from the stem cell graft. The gene calls are TRBV12-3 or TRBV12-4 and TRBJ2-7, with 10 bases fitting TRBD2. The TCR was taken from a human donor who donated a stem cell graft to a child with acute myeloid leukemia. DNA of the CDR3: TGTGCTAGCAGTTTAGAGCTAGCGGGAGCCCCCCACGAGCAGTACTTC. Translation: CASSLELAGAPHEQYF.